Below, 2 T cell receptor beta chains from the same sample are listed, as sequenced in a study of multiple sclerosis patients with progressive multifocal leukoencephalopathy (dated by TCRdb to the late 2010s). The sample's time point label is to be understood as: time of PML onset. What the treatment or condition label conveys for this sample: on natalizumab therapy at sampling. The library was obtained by the immunoSEQ multiplex PCR assay. In TCRdb, the immuneACCESS table is reduced to in-frame sequences with V and J assigned. These tables do not hold every clone; where another copy was compared, an unresolved V gene accounts for under half, and the others remain unexplained. Within this sample are fewer than 35,000 clones, with approximately 84% of them counted one time only. Of the sample, more than 3% falls within the top ten clones. The sample was PBMCs, taken from a patient treated with natalizumab. The receptors stem from a human donor with progressive multifocal leukoencephalopathy.

This sequence joins TRBV29-1 and TRBJ2-2, with 7 bases fitting TRBD2. J gave up 6 bases and V 6 bases, and 7 bases lay outside the gene matches. Germline V gives CDR1 SQVTM, CDR2 ANQGSEA. The CDR3 runs 13 residues. CDR3: CSVPNSGSGELFF. The CDR3 nucleotides are TGCAGCGTCCCCAATAGCGGGTCCGGGGAGCTGTTTTTT.

J is TRBJ2-1 and V is TRBV27, with D possibly TRBD1 on 5 matching bases. CDR1 and CDR2 (germline): MNHEY, SMNVEV (reference sequence). The CDR3 runs to 15 residues. Trimming pared 6 bases from V and 0 bases from J, leaving 12 bases between. The DNA of the CDR3 is TGTGCCAGCAGCAGGGTTTCGAACTCCTACAATGAGCAGTTCTTC. It yields the protein CASSRVSNSYNEQFF.